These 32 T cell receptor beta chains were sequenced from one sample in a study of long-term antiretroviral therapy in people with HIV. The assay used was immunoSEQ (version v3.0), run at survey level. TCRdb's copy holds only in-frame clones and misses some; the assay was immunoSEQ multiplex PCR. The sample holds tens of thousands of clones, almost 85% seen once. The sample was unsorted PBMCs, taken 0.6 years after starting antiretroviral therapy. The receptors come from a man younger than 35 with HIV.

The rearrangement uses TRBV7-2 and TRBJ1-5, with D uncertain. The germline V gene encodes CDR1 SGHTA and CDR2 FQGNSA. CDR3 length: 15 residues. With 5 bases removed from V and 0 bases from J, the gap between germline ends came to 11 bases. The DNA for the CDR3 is TGTGCCAGCAGCCTCGATAGATATAGCAATCAGCCCCAGCATTTT. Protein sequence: CASSLDRYSNQPQHF.

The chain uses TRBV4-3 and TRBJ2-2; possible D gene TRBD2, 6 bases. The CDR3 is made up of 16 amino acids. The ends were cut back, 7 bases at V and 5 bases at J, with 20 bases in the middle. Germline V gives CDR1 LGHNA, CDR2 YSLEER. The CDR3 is CASITSWGVGTGELFF. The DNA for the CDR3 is TGCGCCAGCATTACGTCGTGGGGGGTGGGGACCGGGGAGCTGTTTTTT.

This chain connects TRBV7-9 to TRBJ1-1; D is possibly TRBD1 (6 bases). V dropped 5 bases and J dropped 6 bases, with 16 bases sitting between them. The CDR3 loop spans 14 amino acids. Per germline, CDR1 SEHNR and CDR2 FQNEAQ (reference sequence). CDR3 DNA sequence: TGTGCCAGCAGCCTCCTGGGGGCTGGGGCTGAAGCTTTCTTT. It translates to CASSLLGAGAEAFF.

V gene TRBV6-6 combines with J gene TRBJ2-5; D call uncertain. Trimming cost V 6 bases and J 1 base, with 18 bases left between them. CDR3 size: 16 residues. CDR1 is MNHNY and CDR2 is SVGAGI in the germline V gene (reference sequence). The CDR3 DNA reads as TGTGCCAGCAGATCAACCCTGACCCGGACCCAAGAGACCCAGTACTTC. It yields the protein CASRSTLTRTQETQYF.

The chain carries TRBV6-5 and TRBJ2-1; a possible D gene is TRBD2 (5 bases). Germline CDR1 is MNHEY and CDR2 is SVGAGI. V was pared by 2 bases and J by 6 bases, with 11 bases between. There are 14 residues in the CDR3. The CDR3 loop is CASSYRLASNEQFF. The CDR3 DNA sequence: TGTGCCAGCAGTTACAGGCTAGCTAGCAATGAGCAGTTCTTC.

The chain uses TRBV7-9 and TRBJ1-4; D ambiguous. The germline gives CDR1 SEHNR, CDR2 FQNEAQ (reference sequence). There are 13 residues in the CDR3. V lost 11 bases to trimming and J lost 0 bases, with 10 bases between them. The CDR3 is CALTISTNEKLFF. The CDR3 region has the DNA TGTGCCCTTACGATTTCAACTAATGAAAAACTGTTTTTT.

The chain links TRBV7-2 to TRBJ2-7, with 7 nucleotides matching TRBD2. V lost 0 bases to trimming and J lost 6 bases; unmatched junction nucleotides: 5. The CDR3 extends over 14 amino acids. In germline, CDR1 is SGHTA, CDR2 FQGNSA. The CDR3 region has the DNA TGTGCCAGCAGCTTAGCCAGCGGGATCTCCGAGCAGTACTTC. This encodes CASSLASGISEQYF.

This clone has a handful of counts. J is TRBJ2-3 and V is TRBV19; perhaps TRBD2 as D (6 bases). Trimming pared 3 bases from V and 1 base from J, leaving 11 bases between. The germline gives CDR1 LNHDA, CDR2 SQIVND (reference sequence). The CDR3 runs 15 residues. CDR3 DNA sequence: TGTGCCAGTAGTATGGGGGGACTCCGCACAGATACGCAGTATTTT. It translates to CASSMGGLRTDTQYF. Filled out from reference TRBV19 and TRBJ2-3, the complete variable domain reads DGGITQSPKYLFRKEGQNVTLSCEQNLNHDAMYWYRQDPGQGLRLIYYSQIVNDFQKGDIAEGYSVSREKKESFPLTVTSAQKNPTAFYLCASSMGGLRTDTQYFGPGTRLTVL.

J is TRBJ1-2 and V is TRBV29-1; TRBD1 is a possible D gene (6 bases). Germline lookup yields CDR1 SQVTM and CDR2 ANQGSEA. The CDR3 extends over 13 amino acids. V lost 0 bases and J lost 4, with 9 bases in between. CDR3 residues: CSVEEQGSYGYTF. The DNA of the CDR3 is TGCAGCGTTGAAGAACAGGGTTCCTATGGCTACACCTTC.

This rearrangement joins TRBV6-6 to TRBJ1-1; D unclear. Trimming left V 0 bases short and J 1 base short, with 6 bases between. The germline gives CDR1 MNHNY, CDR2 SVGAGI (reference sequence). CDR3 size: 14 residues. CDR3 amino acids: CASSYSATNTEAFF. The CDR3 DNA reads TGTGCCAGCAGTTACTCGGCCACGAACACTGAAGCTTTCTTT.

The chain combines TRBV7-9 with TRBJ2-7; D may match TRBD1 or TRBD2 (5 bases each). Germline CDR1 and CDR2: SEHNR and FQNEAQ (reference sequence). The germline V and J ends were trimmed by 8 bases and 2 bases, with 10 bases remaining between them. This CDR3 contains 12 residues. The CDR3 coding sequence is TGTGCCAGCGTGGGGGAAACCTACGAGCAGTACTTC. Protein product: CASVGETYEQYF.

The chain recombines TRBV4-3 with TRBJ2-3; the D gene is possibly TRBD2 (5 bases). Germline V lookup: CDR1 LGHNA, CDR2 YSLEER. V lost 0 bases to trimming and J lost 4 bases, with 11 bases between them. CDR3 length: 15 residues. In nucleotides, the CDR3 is TGCGCCAGCAGCCAAGATGGAGGCTCCCCAGATACGCAGTATTTT. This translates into CASSQDGGSPDTQYF.

The CDR3 coding sequence is TGTGCCAGCAGCCCCCAAGCTGACGGGGGGACTGAAGCTTTCTTT. Its protein product is CASSPQADGGTEAFF. The V gene is TRBV7-8, the J gene TRBJ1-1; TRBD1 is a possible D gene (5 bases). The V gene's germline CDR1 is SGHVS and CDR2 FQNEAQ. This CDR3 is built from 15 residues. Trimming removed 5 bases at V and 5 bases at J, with 18 bases between.

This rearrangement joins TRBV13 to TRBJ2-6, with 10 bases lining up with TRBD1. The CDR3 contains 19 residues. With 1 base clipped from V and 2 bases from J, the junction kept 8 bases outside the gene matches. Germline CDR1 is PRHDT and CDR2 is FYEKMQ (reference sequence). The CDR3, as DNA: TGTGCCAGCAGCTTAGTAGGGGGACAGGGGTACCCTGGGGCCAACGTCCTGACTTTC. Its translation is CASSLVGGQGYPGANVLTF.

CDR3 sequence reads: CASSLGKREETGNEQYF. Here the CDR3 DNA reads TGTGCCAGCAGCTTAGGAAAGCGGGAGGAAACTGGGAACGAGCAGTACTTC. V and J are TRBV7-2 and TRBJ2-7, with TRBD2 matching 9 bases. CDR1 is SGHTA and CDR2 is FQGNSA in the germline V gene. This CDR3 spans 17 amino acids. The V and J ends lost 1 base and 5 bases, in that order; junction bases with no gene match: 12.

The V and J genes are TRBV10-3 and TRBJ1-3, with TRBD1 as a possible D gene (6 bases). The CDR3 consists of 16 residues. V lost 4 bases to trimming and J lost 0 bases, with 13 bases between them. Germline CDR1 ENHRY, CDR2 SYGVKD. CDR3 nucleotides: TGTGCCATCAGTGGCAGGGACAATCACTCTGGAAACACCATATATTTT. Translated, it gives CAISGRDNHSGNTIYF.

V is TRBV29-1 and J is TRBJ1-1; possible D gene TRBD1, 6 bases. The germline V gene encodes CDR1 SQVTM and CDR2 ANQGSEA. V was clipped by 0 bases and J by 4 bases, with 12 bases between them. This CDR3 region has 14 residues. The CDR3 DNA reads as TGCAGCGTTGAAGATGGCGGGGGCGGCACTGAAGCTTTCTTT. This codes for CSVEDGGGGTEAFF.

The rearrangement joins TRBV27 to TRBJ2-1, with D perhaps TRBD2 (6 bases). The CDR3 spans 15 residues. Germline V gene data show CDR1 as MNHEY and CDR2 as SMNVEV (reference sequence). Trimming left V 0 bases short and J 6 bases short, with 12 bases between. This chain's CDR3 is CASSLSWRERNEQFF. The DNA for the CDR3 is TGTGCCAGCAGTTTATCGTGGCGGGAACGCAATGAGCAGTTCTTC.

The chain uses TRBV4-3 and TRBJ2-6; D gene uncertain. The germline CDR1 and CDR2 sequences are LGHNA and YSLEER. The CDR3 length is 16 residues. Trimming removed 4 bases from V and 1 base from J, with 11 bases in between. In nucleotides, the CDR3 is TGCGCCAGCAGCCCCAGTCTCGGGTCTGGGGCCAACGTCCTGACTTTC. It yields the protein CASSPSLGSGANVLTF.

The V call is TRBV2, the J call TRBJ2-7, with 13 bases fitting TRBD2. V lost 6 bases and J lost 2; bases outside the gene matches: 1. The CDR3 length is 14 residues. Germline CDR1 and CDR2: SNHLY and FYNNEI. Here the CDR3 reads CASRGTSGTYEQYF. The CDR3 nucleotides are TGTGCCAGCAGAGGGACTAGCGGGACCTACGAGCAGTACTTC.

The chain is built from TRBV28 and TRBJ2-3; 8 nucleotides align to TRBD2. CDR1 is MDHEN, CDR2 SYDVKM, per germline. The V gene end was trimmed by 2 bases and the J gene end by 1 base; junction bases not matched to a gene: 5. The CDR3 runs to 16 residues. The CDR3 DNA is TGTGCCAGCAGTTTAGGCTCCGGGAGGGGCACAGATACGCAGTATTTT. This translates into CASSLGSGRGTDTQYF.

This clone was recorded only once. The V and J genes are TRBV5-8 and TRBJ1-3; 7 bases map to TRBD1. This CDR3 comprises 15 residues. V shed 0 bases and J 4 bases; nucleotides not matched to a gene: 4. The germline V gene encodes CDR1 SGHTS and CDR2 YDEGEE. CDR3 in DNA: TGTGCCAGCAGCTTGGAGGGGGCGCGAGGAAACACCATATATTTT. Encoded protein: CASSLEGARGNTIYF.

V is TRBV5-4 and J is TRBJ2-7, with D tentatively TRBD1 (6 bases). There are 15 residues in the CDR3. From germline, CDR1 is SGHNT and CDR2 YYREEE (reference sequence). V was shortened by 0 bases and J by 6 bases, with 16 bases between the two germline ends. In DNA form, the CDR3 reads TGTGCCAGCAGCTTGGCTCGCACAGGGAGTCGCGAGCAGTACTTC. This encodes CASSLARTGSREQYF.

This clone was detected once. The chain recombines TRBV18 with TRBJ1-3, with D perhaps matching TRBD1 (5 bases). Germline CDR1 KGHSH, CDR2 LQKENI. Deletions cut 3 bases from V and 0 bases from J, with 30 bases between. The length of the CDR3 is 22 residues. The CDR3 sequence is CASSPLRPGLELRGLSGNTIYF. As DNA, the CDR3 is TGTGCCAGCTCACCCTTACGACCGGGGTTGGAACTTCGGGGCCTCTCTGGAAACACCATATATTTT.

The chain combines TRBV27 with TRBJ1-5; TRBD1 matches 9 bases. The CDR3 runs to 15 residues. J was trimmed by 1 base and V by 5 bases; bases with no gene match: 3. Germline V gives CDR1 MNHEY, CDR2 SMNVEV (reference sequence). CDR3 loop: CASSTTGGSNQPQHF. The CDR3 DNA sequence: TGTGCCAGCAGTACGACAGGGGGAAGCAATCAGCCCCAGCATTTT.

CDR3 sequence reads: CASSYGTGSGYTF. The CDR3 DNA reads as TGTGCCAGCAGTTACGGGACAGGCTCTGGCTACACCTTC. The rearrangement joins TRBV6-5 to TRBJ1-2, with 8 bases identical to TRBD1. CDR3 size: 13 residues. The V segment lost 2 bases and the J segment 7 bases; nucleotides outside the gene matches: 3. Germline lookup yields CDR1 MNHEY and CDR2 SVGAGI.

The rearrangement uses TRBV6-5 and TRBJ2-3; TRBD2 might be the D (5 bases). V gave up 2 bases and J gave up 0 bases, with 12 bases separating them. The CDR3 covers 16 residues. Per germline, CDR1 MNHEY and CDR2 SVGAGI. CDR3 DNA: TGTGCCAGCAGTTACGGAGCGGCCCCTAGCACAGATACGCAGTATTTT. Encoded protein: CASSYGAAPSTDTQYF.

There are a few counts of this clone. The chain's CDR3 is CASSQDSPRQMNTEAFF. CDR3 nucleotide sequence: TGTGCCAGCAGCCAAGATAGTCCACGACAGATGAACACTGAAGCTTTCTTT. The chain couples TRBV4-2 to TRBJ1-1, with D possibly matching TRBD1 (5 bases). V was shortened by 0 bases and J by 0 bases, with 14 bases between the two germline ends. The CDR3 sequence is 17 residues long. From germline, CDR1 is LGHNA and CDR2 YNFKEQ.

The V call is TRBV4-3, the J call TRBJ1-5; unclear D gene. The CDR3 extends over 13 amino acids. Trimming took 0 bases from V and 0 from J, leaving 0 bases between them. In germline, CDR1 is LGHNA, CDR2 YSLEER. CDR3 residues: CASSQDSNQPQHF. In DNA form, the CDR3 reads TGCGCCAGCAGCCAAGATAGCAATCAGCCCCAGCATTTT.

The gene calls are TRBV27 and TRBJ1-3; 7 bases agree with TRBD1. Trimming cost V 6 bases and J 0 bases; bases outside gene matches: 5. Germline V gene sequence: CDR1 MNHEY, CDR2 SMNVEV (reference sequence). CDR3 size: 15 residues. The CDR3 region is CASRESGGSGNTIYF. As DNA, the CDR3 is TGTGCCAGCAGGGAGTCAGGGGGCTCTGGAAACACCATATATTTT.

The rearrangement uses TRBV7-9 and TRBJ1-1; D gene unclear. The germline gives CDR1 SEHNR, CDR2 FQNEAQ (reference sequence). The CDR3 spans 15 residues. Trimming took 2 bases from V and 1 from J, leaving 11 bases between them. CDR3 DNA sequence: TGTGCCAGCAGCTTATGGCCGGCCTCGAACACTGAAGCTTTCTTT. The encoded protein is CASSLWPASNTEAFF.

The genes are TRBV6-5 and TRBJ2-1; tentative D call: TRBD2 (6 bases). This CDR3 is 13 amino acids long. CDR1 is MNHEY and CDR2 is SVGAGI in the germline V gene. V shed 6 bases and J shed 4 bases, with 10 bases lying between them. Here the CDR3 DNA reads TGTGCCAGCAGCCGCCGGGAGTACAATGAGCAGTTCTTC. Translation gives CASSRREYNEQFF.